The source of this TCR beta chain is a study of T cell responses to AZD1222 COVID-19 vaccine. General study points: There were repertoire samples only from the period after the peak T cell response. Baseline seropositivity characterized only six AZD1222 recipients. Nearly half of the spike-specific TCRs reportedly recognize variant regions that carry no mutations.

Comments on this clone: What it binds is not known.

CDR3 size: 15 residues. Trimming took off 5 bases at V and 6 bases at J, with 19 bases between the two ends. Germline CDR1 SEHNR, CDR2 FQNEAQ (reference sequence). Using immunoSEQ multiplex PCR, the repertoire was profiled, and TCRdb retains in-frame clones only, with some absent. The sample holds 95,000 to 100,000 clones, approximately 89% seen once. This clonotype originated in an adult who received the AZD1222 COVID-19 vaccine. The chain combines TRBV7-9 with TRBJ1-2, with D perhaps matching TRBD1 (6 bases). Source: peripheral blood, taken 28 days after the second AZD1222 dose. CDR3 amino acids: CASSPGVAGVNGYTF. Written as DNA, the CDR3 is TGTGCCAGCAGCCCCGGTGTGGCAGGGGTGAATGGCTACACCTTC.